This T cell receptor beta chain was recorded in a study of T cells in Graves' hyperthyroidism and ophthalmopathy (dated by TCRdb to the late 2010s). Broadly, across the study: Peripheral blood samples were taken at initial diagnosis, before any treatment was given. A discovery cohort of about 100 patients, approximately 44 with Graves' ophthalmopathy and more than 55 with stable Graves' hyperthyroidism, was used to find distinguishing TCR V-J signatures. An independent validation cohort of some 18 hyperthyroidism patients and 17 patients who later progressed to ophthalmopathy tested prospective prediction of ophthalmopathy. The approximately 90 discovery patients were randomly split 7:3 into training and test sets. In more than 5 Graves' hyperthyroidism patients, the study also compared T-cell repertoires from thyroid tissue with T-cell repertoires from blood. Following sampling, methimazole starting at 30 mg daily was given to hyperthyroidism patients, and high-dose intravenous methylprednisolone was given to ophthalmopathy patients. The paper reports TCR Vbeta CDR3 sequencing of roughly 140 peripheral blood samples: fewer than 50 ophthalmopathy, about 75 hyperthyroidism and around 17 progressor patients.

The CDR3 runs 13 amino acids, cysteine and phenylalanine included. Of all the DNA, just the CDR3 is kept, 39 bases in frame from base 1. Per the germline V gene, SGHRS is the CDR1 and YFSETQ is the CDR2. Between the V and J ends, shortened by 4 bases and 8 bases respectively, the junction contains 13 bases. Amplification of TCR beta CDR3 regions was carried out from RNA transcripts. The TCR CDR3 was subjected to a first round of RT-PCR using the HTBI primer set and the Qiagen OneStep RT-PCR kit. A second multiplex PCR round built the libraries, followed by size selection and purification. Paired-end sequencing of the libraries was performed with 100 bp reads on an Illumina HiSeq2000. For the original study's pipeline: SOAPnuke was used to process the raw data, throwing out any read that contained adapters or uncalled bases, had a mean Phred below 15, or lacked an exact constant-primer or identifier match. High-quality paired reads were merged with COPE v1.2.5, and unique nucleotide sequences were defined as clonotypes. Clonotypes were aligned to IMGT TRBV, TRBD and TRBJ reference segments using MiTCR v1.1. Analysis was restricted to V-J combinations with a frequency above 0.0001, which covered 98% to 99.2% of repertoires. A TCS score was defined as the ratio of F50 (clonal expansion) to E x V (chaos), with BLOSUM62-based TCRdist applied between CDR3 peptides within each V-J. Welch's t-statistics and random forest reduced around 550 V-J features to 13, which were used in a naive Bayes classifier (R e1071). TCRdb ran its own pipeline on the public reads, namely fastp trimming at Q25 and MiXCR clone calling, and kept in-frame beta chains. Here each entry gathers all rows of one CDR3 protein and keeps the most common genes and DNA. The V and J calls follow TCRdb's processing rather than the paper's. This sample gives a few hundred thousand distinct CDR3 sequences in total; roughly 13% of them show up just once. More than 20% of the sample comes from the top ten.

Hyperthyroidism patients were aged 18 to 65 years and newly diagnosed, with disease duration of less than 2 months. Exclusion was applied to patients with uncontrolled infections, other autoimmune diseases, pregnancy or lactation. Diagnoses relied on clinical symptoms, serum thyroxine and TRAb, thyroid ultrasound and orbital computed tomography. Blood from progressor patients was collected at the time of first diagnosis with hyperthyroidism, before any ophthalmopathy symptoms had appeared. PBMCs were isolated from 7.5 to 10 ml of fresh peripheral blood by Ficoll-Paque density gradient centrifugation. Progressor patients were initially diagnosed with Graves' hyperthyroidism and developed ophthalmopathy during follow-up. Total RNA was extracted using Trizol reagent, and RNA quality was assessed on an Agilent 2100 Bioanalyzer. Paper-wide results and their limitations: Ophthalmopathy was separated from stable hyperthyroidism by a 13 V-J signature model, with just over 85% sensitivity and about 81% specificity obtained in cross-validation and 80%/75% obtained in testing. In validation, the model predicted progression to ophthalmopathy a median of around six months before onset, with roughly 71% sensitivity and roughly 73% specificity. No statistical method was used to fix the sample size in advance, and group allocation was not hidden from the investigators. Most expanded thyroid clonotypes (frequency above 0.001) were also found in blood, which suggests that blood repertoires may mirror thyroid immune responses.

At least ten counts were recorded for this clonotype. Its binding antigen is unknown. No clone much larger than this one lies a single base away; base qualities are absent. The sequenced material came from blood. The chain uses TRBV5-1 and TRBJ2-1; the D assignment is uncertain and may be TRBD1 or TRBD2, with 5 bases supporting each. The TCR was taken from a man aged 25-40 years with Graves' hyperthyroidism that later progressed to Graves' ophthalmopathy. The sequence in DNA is TGCGCCAGCAGCCGGGGTGGGGACGATGAGCAGTTCTTC. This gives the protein CASSRGGDDEQFF.